A single sample is the source of the 18 T cell receptor beta chains below, sequenced in a study of CD4 T cells in relation to SARS-CoV-2 and coronaviruses. Before the COVID-19 pandemic, during about 2010-2018, CD4+ T cells were taken from unexposed donors. Clones were sequenced by immunoSEQ multiplex PCR, and TCRdb holds only the in-frame ones, with some missing. Here the sample spans roughly 68,000 clones, more than 85% being singletons. The sample taken for sequencing was naive CD4+ T cells from PBMCs. Specified subset: naive CD4+ T cells isolated by negative enrichment. These receptors were obtained from a human donor in good health.

CDR3 region: CASRTVGSQPQHF. The CDR3 bases are TGTGCCAGCAGGACGGTTGGTAGTCAGCCCCAGCATTTT. The rearrangement joins TRBV12-3 or TRBV12-4 to TRBJ1-5; D is uncertain. V lost 6 bases and J 6 bases, leaving 12 bases between the germline ends. This CDR3 region has 13 residues.

This rearrangement joins TRBV29-1 to TRBJ1-2, with D maybe TRBD1 (6 bases). The V and J ends lost 4 bases and 8 bases respectively, with 14 bases between them. Germline V gene lookup returns CDR1 SQVTM and CDR2 ANQGSEA. This CDR3 is built from 12 residues. This chain's CDR3 is CSVVGGAKGYTF. CDR3 nucleotide sequence: TGCAGCGTTGTAGGGGGGGCCAAAGGCTACACCTTC.

This chain joins TRBV19 and TRBJ2-3, with D tentatively TRBD1 (6 bases). Germline-derived CDR1 and CDR2 are LNHDA and SQIVND (reference sequence). This CDR3 has 15 amino acids. V was trimmed by 5 bases and J by 1 base, leaving 13 bases between them. CDR3: CASSVDSLGTDTQYF. The CDR3, as DNA: TGTGCCAGTAGTGTGGACAGTTTGGGCACAGATACGCAGTATTTT.

The chain uses TRBV4-1 and TRBJ2-5; 10 bases align to TRBD1. CDR1 is MGHRA and CDR2 is YSYEKL in the germline V gene. Trimming removed 3 bases from V and 3 bases from J; junction bases left unmatched: 4. The CDR3 is made up of 15 amino acids. CDR3: CASSHLGQGEETQYF. The CDR3 coding sequence is TGCGCCAGCAGCCACCTAGGACAGGGGGAAGAGACCCAGTACTTC.

The CDR3: CASRKGTYYEQYF. CDR3 bases: TGTGCCAGCAGGAAAGGGACGTACTACGAGCAGTACTTC. The chain joins TRBV28 to TRBJ2-7; the D call may be TRBD1 or TRBD2 (5 bases each). Germline CDR1 is MDHEN and CDR2 is SYDVKM. V shed 6 bases and J shed 3 bases, with 12 bases lying between them. The length of the CDR3 is 13 residues.

The rearrangement joins TRBV9 to TRBJ1-2, with unresolved D. V lost 0 bases and J 1 base, leaving 7 bases between the germline ends. This CDR3 comprises 14 residues. The V gene's germline CDR1 is SGDLS and CDR2 YYNGEE. This CDR3 reads CASSVVAGNYGYTF. In DNA form, the CDR3 reads TGTGCCAGCAGCGTAGTAGCGGGTAACTATGGCTACACCTTC.

This sequence joins TRBV15 and TRBJ2-5; weak D call: TRBD1 (6 bases). The germline V and J ends were trimmed by 6 bases and 5 bases, with 13 bases remaining between them. Germline CDR1 reads LNHNV; CDR2 reads YYDKDF (reference sequence). The CDR3 covers 13 residues. The CDR3 nucleotides read TGTGCCACCAGTAGGGGGAGAGGGGAGACCCAGTACTTC. Encoded protein: CATSRGRGETQYF.

The chain couples TRBV5-1 to TRBJ1-1; D is uncertain. Germline lookup yields CDR1 SGHRS and CDR2 YFSETQ. V was cut by 4 bases and J by 0 bases, with 13 bases left in between. CDR3 length: 15 residues. For the CDR3, the DNA is TGCGCCAGCAGCCCCGAGAAGCCAATGAACACTGAAGCTTTCTTT. Translation gives CASSPEKPMNTEAFF.

This chain joins TRBV11-3 and TRBJ2-7; the match to TRBD2 covers 7 bases. V lost 3 bases and J lost 3; bases outside the gene matches: 2. CDR1 SGHNT and CDR2 YENEEA come from the germline V gene. This CDR3 region has 13 residues. The CDR3 protein is CASSFRGDYEQYF. CDR3 in DNA: TGTGCCAGCAGCTTCCGGGGGGACTACGAGCAGTACTTC.

In this sample, this clone turned up once. This chain joins TRBV10-1 and TRBJ2-2; D possibly uses TRBD1 or TRBD2 (6 bases each). Germline V CDR1 and CDR2: WNHNN, SYGVQD (reference sequence). Trimming shortened V by 2 bases and J by 4 bases, and 8 bases separated the two germline ends. The CDR3 length is 14 residues. The DNA for the CDR3 is TGCGCCAGCAGTGAGGGGGGGCCCACCGGGGAGCTGTTTTTT. This translates into CASSEGGPTGELFF.

The chain recombines TRBV5-1 with TRBJ1-2; D gene uncertain. The CDR3 totals 14 residues. The germline V gene encodes CDR1 SGHRS and CDR2 YFSETQ. V lost 4 bases to trimming and J lost 4 bases, with 14 bases between them. Written as DNA, the CDR3 is TGCGCCAGCAGCCCTAATCCGGGAACCTATGGCTACACCTTC. Translation gives CASSPNPGTYGYTF.

The chain is built from TRBV2 and TRBJ2-3; maybe TRBD2 (5 bases). CDR1 and CDR2 (germline): SNHLY, FYNNEI. This CDR3 contains 12 residues. Trimming left V 3 bases short and J 7 bases short, with 8 bases between. CDR3 sequence reads: CASSERGNTQYF. In DNA form, the CDR3 reads TGTGCCAGCAGTGAGCGAGGGAATACGCAGTATTTT. Supplemented by reference TRBV2 and TRBJ2-3, the full variable domain reads EPEVTQTPSHQVTQMGQEVILRCVPISNHLYFYWYRQILGQKVEFLVSFYNNEISEKSEIFDDQFSVERPDGSNFTLKIRSTKLEDSAMYFCASSERGNTQYFGPGTRLTVL.

The V and J genes are TRBV20-1 and TRBJ2-1; D is uncertain. Germline CDR1 and CDR2: DFQATT and SNEGSKA (reference sequence). This CDR3 comprises 10 residues. V lost 6 bases and J lost 4, with 4 bases in between. CDR3 sequence reads: CSAPYNEQFF. In DNA form, the CDR3 reads TGCAGTGCCCCGTACAATGAGCAGTTCTTC.

The chain joins TRBV11-3 to TRBJ2-2; D call uncertain. Germline CDR1 and CDR2: SGHNT and YENEEA. V was clipped by 0 bases and J by 1 base, with 15 bases between them. The length of the CDR3 is 18 residues. The CDR3 bases are TGTGCCAGCAGCTTAGATAGGGATTTGGGAAAGAACACCGGGGAGCTGTTTTTT. It is translated as CASSLDRDLGKNTGELFF.

J is TRBJ1-1 and V is TRBV5-1; TRBD1 aligns across 8 bases. The CDR3 has 15 amino acids. From germline, CDR1 is SGHRS and CDR2 YFSETQ. Trimming removed 3 bases from V and 5 bases from J; junction bases left unmatched: 9. This chain's CDR3 is CASSSISGGSTEAFF. The CDR3 DNA sequence: TGCGCCAGCAGCTCCATTTCAGGGGGCTCGACTGAAGCTTTCTTT. Full variable domain (outside the CDR3, taken from reference TRBV5-1 and TRBJ1-1): KAGVTQTPRYLIKTRGQQVTLSCSPISGHRSVSWYQQTPGQGLQFLFEYFSETQRNKGNFPGRFSGRQFSNSRSEMNVSTLELGDSALYLCASSSISGGSTEAFFGQGTRLTVV.

The chain combines TRBV19 with TRBJ1-4, with D possibly TRBD1 on 5 matching bases. Between the trimmed V and J ends, which lost 4 bases and 4 bases, there was a span of 22 bases. This CDR3 comprises 18 residues. The germline gives CDR1 LNHDA, CDR2 SQIVND (reference sequence). CDR3 loop: CASSTTGHAGRFNEKLFF. DNA for the CDR3: TGTGCCAGTAGTACGACCGGTCACGCAGGGAGGTTTAATGAAAAACTGTTTTTT.

This sequence joins TRBV19 and TRBJ2-1; 8 bases map to TRBD2. The trim removed 6 bases at V and 0 bases at J, leaving 16 bases unmatched. Germline V CDR1 and CDR2: LNHDA, SQIVND (reference sequence). This CDR3 has 19 amino acids. For the CDR3, the DNA is TGTGCCAGTAGGACCCACGGAGCGGGGGCACTAAGCTCCTACAATGAGCAGTTCTTC. Translation gives CASRTHGAGALSSYNEQFF. Complete variable domain (other parts from reference TRBV19 and TRBJ2-1): DGGITQSPKYLFRKEGQNVTLSCEQNLNHDAMYWYRQDPGQGLRLIYYSQIVNDFQKGDIAEGYSVSREKKESFPLTVTSAQKNPTAFYLCASRTHGAGALSSYNEQFFGPGTRLTVL.

V and J are TRBV5-1 and TRBJ2-1; 13 nucleotides agree with TRBD2. The CDR3 is 16 residues long. After removal of 2 bases from V and 9 bases from J, the junction contained 8 bases not matched to a gene. Germline CDR1 SGHRS, CDR2 YFSETQ. CDR3 in amino acids: CASSFVLAGGQGEQFF. The CDR3 region has the DNA TGCGCCAGCAGCTTTGTACTAGCGGGGGGGCAGGGTGAGCAGTTCTTC.